These T cell receptor beta chains were read from a single sample in a study of blood T cell repertoires in COVID-19. Assay: immunoSEQ multiplex PCR; the TCRdb copy retains only in-frame clones and omits some. The sample has about 110,000 clones, 65% to 80% seen once. Sequencing input: peripheral blood. The receptors shown here come from a man in his 70s with acute or convalescent COVID-19. Both conserved end residues are part of each CDR3. Each record gives: D gene, clone size, V gene, J gene, CDR3 protein, CDR3 DNA. A D gene is named only where the DNA matches it firmly. Expanded clones are given a class, and other clones once, few, many or no size at all.

D: TRBD1; size: few; V: TRBV19; J: TRBJ1-5; CDR3: CASSTAGQGFDQPQHF; DNA: TGTGCCAGTAGTACTGCGGGACAGGGATTCGATCAGCCCCAGCATTTT
D: .; size: .; V: TRBV19; J: TRBJ1-2; CDR3: CASRPPGSNYGYTF; DNA: TGTGCCAGTAGGCCCCCAGGGTCTAACTATGGCTACACCTTC
D: TRBD2; size: .; V: TRBV6-5; J: TRBJ2-1; CDR3: CASSYRAGGRNEQFF; DNA: TGTGCCAGCAGTTACAGGGCGGGGGGCCGGAATGAGCAGTTCTTC
D: .; size: .; V: TRBV7-2; J: TRBJ1-2; CDR3: CASSPPGLEYGYTF; DNA: TGTGCCAGCAGCCCCCCAGGACTCGAGTATGGCTACACCTTC
D: TRBD1; size: .; V: TRBV18; J: TRBJ1-1; CDR3: CASSPSRDRVGDEAFF; DNA: TGTGCCAGCTCACCGTCCCGGGACAGGGTTGGGGATGAAGCTTTCTTT
D: TRBD2; size: .; V: TRBV7-6; J: TRBJ2-1; CDR3: CASSLGLAGGQGEQFF; DNA: TGTGCCAGCAGCTTAGGACTAGCGGGGGGGCAGGGAGAGCAGTTCTTC
D: TRBD1; size: .; V: TRBV7-3; J: TRBJ2-3; CDR3: CASSADRGYTDTQYF; DNA: TGTGCCAGCAGCGCGGACAGGGGATACACAGATACGCAGTATTTT
D: TRBD1; size: .; V: TRBV7-8; J: TRBJ1-2; CDR3: CASSFNRGPNYGYTF; DNA: TGTGCCAGCAGCTTCAACAGGGGCCCTAACTATGGCTACACCTTC
D: .; size: .; V: TRBV7-6; J: TRBJ2-1; CDR3: CASSLAGAGEQFF; DNA: TGTGCCAGCAGCTTAGCAGGGGCCGGAGAGCAGTTCTTC
D: .; size: once; V: TRBV18; J: TRBJ1-1; CDR3: CASSPQQMTGSEAFF; DNA: TGTGCCAGCTCACCCCAACAAATGACGGGGAGTGAAGCTTTCTTT
D: TRBD2; size: .; V: TRBV7-9; J: TRBJ2-2; CDR3: CASSLRPGLAPGELFF; DNA: TGTGCCAGCAGCTTACGTCCGGGACTAGCGCCCGGGGAGCTGTTTTTT
D: .; size: .; V: TRBV14; J: TRBJ1-1; CDR3: CASSQDRGRWDTEAFF; DNA: TGTGCCAGCAGCCAAGATCGTGGGAGATGGGACACTGAAGCTTTCTTT
D: TRBD2; size: .; V: TRBV19; J: TRBJ2-3; CDR3: CASSKTSGGPDTQYF; DNA: TGTGCCAGTAGTAAGACTAGCGGGGGGCCAGATACGCAGTATTTT
D: .; size: .; V: TRBV11-2; J: TRBJ2-2; CDR3: CASSLTGYTGELFF; DNA: TGTGCCAGCAGCTTAACCGGGTACACCGGGGAGCTGTTTTTT
D: .; size: .; V: TRBV14; J: TRBJ1-3; CDR3: CASSQDLTASGNTIYF; DNA: TGTGCCAGCAGCCAAGATCTAACAGCCTCTGGAAACACCATATATTTT